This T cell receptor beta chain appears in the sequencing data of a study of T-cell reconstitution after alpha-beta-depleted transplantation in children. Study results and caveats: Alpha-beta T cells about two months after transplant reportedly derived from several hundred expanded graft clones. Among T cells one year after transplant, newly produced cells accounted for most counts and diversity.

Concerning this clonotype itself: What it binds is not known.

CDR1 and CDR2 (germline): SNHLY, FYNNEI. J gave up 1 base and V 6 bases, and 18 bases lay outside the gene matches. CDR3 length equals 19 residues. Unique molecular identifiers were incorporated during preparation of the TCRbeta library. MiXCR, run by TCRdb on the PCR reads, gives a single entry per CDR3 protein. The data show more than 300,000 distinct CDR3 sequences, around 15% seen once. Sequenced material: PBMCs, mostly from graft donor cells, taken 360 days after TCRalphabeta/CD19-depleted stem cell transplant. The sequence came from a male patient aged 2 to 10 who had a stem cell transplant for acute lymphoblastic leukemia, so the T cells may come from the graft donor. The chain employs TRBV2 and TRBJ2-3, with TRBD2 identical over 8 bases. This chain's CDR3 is CASSDPGGSTVFRTDTQYF. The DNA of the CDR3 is TGTGCCAGCAGCGATCCGGGGGGGTCGACAGTCTTTCGCACAGATACGCAGTATTTT.